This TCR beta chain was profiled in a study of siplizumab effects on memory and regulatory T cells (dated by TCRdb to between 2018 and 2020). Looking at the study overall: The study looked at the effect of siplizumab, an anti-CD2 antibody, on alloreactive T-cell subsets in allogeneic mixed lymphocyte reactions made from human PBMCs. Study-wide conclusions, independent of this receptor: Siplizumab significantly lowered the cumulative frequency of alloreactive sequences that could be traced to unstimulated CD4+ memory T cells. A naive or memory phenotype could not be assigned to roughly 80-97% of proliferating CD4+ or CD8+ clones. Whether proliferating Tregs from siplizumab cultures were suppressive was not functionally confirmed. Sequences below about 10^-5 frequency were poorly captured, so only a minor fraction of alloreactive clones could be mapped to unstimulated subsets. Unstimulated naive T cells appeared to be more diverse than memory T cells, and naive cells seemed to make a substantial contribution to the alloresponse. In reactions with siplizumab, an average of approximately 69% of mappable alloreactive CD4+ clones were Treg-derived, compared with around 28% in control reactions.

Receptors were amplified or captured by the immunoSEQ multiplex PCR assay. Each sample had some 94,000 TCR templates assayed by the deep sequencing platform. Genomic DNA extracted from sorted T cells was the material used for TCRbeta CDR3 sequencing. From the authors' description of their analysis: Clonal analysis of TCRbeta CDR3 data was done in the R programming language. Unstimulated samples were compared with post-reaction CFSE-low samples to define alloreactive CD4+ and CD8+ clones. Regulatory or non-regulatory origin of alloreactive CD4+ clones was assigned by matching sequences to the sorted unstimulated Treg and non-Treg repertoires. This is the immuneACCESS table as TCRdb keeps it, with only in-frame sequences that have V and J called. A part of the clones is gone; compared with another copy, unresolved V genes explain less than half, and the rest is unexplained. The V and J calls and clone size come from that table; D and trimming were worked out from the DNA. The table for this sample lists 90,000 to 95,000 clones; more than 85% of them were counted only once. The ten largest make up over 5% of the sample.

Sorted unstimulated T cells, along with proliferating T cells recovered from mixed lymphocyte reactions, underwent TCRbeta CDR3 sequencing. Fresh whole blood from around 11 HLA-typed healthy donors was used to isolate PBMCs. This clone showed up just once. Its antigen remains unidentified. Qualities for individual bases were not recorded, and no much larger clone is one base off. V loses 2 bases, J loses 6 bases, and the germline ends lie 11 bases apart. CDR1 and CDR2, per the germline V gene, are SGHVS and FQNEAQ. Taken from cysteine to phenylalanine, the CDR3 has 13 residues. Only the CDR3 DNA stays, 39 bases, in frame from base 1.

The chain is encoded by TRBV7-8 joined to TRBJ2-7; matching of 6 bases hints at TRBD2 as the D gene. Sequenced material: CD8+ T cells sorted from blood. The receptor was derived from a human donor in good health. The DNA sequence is TGTGCCAGCAGCTTAAGCCCCGGGGGCGAGCAGTACTTC. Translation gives CASSLSPGGEQYF. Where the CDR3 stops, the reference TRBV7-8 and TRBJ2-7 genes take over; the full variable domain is GAGVSQSPRYKVAKRGQDVALRCDPISGHVSLFWYQQALGQGPEFLTYFQNEAQLDKSGLPSDRFFAERPEGSVSTLKIQRTQQEDSAVYLCASSLSPGGEQYFGPGTRLTVT.